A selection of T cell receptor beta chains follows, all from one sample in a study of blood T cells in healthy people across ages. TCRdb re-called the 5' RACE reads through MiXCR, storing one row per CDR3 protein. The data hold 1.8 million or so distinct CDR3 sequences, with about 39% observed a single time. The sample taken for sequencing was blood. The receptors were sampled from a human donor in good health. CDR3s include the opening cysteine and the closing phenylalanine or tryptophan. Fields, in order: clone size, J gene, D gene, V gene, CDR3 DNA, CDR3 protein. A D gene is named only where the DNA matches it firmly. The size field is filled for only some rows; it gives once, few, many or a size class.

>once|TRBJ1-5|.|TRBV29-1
TGCAGCGTTGGAAGGGGACTCGGCCAGCCCCAGCATTTT
CSVGRGLGQPQHF
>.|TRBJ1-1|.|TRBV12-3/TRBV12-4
TGTGCCAGCAGTCGGGGGACGGGGGGGAGAGCTTTCTTT
CASSRGTGGRAFF
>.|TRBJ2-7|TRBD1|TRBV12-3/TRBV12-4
TGTGCCAGCAGTTCCCGGGACAGACGGTACTTC
CASSSRDRRYF
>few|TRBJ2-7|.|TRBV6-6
TGTGCCAGCATGGAGGGACAGACCTACGAGCAGTACTTC
CASMEGQTYEQYF
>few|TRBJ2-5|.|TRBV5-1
TGCGTCAGCAGCTTGGACCCCCGAGAGACCCAGTACTTC
CVSSLDPRETQYF
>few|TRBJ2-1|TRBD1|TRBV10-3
TGTGCCATCAGGGCCACAGAGGGACAGTCCTACAATGAGCAGTTCTTC
CAIRATEGQSYNEQFF
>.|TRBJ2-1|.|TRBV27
TGTGCCAGCTTGGACATGAGCTCCTACAATAAGCAGTTCTTC
CASLDMSSYNKQFF
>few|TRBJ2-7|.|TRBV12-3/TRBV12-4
TGTGCCAGCAGCTCCGTAGGGTTCTACGAGCAGTACTTC
CASSSVGFYEQYF
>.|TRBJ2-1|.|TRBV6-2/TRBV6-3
TGTACCAGCAGTTACACGTTTCCGCAGGCTAAGGCCTACAATGAGCAGTTCTTC
CTSSYTFPQAKAYNEQFF
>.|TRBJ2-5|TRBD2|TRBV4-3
TGCGCCAGCAGCCAAGATACGGGCGGACTAGCGGGGCAAGAGACCCAGTACTTC
CASSQDTGGLAGQETQYF
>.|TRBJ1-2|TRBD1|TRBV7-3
TGTGCCAGCAGCTCCGGACAGGAGGATGGCTACACCTTC
CASSSGQEDGYTF
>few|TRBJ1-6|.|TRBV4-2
TGTGCCAGCAGTCTCGAAGGGGGGGATTCACCCCTCCACTTT
CASSLEGGDSPLHF
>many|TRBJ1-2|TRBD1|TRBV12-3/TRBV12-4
TGTGCCAGCAGCCCGGACAGGGGGCGCGGCTACACCTTC
CASSPDRGRGYTF
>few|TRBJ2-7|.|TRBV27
TGTGCCAGCAGGATGGAGGGGGGCCCATACGAGCAGTACTTC
CASRMEGGPYEQYF
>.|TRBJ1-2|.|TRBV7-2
TGTGCCAGCAGCTTATTAGTGGGCCTCCCACTGGACTATGGCTACACCTTC
CASSLLVGLPLDYGYTF
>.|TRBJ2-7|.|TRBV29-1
TGCAGCGTTGTTGGGCCTGGACTACGCCTCTCCTACGAGCAGTACTTC
CSVVGPGLRLSYEQYF
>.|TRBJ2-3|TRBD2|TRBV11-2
TGTGCCAGCAGCTTAGTGGAGCGGGGGGCTTCAGATACGCAGTATTTT
CASSLVERGASDTQYF
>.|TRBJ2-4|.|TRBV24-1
TGTGCCACCAGTGATCGGACAGTAGACATTCAGTACTTC
CATSDRTVDIQYF
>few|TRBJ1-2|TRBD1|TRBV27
TGTGCCAGCCGAGGTTCCGTGCAGGGGGCGTTTTATGGCTACACCTTC
CASRGSVQGAFYGYTF
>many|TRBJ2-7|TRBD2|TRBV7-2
TGTGCCAGCAGCTTAGTTTCCGGGGGGGCCTACGAGCAGTACTTC
CASSLVSGGAYEQYF
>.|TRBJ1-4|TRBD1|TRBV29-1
TGCAGCGTTGAAGGTTGGGACAGGGAAGGAAGGTCAACTAATGAAAAACTGTTTTTT
CSVEGWDREGRSTNEKLFF
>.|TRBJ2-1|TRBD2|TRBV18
TGTGCCAGCTCACCAATGAGGCGGGGGGCTGGCAATGAGCAGTTCTTC
CASSPMRRGAGNEQFF
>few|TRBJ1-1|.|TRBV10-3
TGTGCCACGCTGGACAAGGAGATCACTGAAGCTTTCTTT
CATLDKEITEAFF
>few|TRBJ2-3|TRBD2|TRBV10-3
TGTGCCATCAGCGGGACTAGCGAACTCACAGATACGCAGTATTTT
CAISGTSELTDTQYF
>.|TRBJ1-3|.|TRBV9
TGTGCCAGCAGCGTGACCGGAAACACCATATATTTT
CASSVTGNTIYF
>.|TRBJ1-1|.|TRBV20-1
TGCAGTGCGCAGGGATCTTACACTGAAGCTTTCTTT
CSAQGSYTEAFF
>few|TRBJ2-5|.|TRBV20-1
TGCAGTGCTCCAGACAGAGACCAAGAGACCCAGTACTTC
CSAPDRDQETQYF
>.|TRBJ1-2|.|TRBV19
TGTGCCAGTAGTCCAAGCGGAGGGCAAGGCTACACCTTC
CASSPSGGQGYTF
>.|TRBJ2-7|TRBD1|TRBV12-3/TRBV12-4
TGTGCCAGCAGGCAGACAGGGGGCAAAAAGTACGAGCAGTACTTC
CASRQTGGKKYEQYF
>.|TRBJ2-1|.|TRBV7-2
TGTGCCAGCAACACGCCCCCCATCTACAATGAGCAGTTCTTC
CASNTPPIYNEQFF
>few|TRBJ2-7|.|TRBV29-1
TGCAGCGTTGTAGTCGGAGGGAACTACGAGCAGTACTTC
CSVVVGGNYEQYF
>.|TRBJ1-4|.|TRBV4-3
TGCGCCAGCAGCCTAAGGGCCGGGGCAGCTAATGAAAAACTGTTTTTT
CASSLRAGAANEKLFF
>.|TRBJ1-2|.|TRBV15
TGTGCCACCAGCAGAGATTTAGGAGGGGTTCTGGACTATGGCTACACCTTC
CATSRDLGGVLDYGYTF
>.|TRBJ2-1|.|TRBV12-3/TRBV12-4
TGTGCCAGCCACAAGGCGCCCAATGAGCAGTTCTTC
CASHKAPNEQFF
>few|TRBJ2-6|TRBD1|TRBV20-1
TGCAGTGGGCGGACAGGGAATGTCGCTGGGGCCAACGTCCTGACTTTC
CSGRTGNVAGANVLTF
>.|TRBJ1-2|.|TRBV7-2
TGTGCCAGCAGCTTAGCTAGGTGGCTAGAGGGTGGCTACACCTTC
CASSLARWLEGGYTF
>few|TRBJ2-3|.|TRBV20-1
TGCAGTGCTAGATATTGGGATGGGAAAGCTACGCAGTATTTT
CSARYWDGKATQYF
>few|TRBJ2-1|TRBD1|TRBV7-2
TGTGCCAGCAGCTTAGGTGTGGACAGGGGTGGCAGTGAGCAGTTCTTC
CASSLGVDRGGSEQFF
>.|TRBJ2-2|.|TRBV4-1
TGCGCCAGCAGCCGCTTTGGTGGGGACACCGGGGAGCTGTTTTTT
CASSRFGGDTGELFF
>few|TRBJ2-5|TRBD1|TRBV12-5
TGTGCTAGTGGTTTGGACAGGGGCCAGTACTTC
CASGLDRGQYF
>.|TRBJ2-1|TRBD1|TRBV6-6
TGTGCCAGCAGCTACCGACAGGGTGTATACAATGAGCAGTTCTTC
CASSYRQGVYNEQFF
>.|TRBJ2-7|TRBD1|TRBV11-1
TGTGCCAGCAGCTATTGGACAGGTACCTACGAGCAGTACTTC
CASSYWTGTYEQYF
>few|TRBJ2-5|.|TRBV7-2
TGTGCCAGCAGCTTAGTTGCGGACCCGTACCAAGAGACCCAGTACTTC
CASSLVADPYQETQYF
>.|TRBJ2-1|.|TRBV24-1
TGTGCCACCAGTGATTTGACGGGGTCCGAGAATGAGCAGTTCTTC
CATSDLTGSENEQFF
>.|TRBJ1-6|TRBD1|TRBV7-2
TGTGCCAGCAGCCGAGGACAGGTTTGGACCTATAATTCACCCCTCCACTTT
CASSRGQVWTYNSPLHF
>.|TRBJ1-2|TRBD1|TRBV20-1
TGCAGTGCTCGTCAGACGCCGGGACAGGGGGATTATGGCTACACCTTC
CSARQTPGQGDYGYTF
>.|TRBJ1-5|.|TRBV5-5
TGTGCCAGCAGCCCGTCGCCCCATGGGACCCTAGGTTATCAGCCCCAGCATTTT
CASSPSPHGTLGYQPQHF
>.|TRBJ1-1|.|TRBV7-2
TGTGCCAGCAGCTTAGGACCTGACCAGAACACTGAAGCTTTCTTT
CASSLGPDQNTEAFF
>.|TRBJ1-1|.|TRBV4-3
TGCGCCAGCAGCCGGATGGTGGGGACTGAAGCTTTCTTT
CASSRMVGTEAFF
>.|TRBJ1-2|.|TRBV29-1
TGCAGCGTCCGCCCGCGGGGGATCAACTATGGCTACACCTTC
CSVRPRGINYGYTF
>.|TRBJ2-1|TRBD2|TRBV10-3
TGTGCCACCGCTACTAGCGGGGGGGCCGGTGAGCAGTTCTTC
CATATSGGAGEQFF
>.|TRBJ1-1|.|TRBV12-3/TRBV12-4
TGTGCCAGCACTTTACGGGCTGAAGCTTTCTTT
CASTLRAEAFF
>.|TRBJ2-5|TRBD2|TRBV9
TGTGCCGGCAGCCCTCCGGGACTAGCGGGGACGGAGACCCAGTACTTC
CAGSPPGLAGTETQYF
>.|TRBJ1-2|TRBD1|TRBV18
TGTGCCAGCTCACCACAGGGGGCTGAAAATGGCTACACCTTC
CASSPQGAENGYTF
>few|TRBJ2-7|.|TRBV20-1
TGCAGTGCTAGAGCAAGTTCGGTCTACGAGCAGTACTTC
CSARASSVYEQYF
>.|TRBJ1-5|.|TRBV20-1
TGCAGTGCTTACCTGGACATAAATCGGCCCCAGCATTTT
CSAYLDINRPQHF
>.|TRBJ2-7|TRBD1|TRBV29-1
TGCAGCGCCACCAGGGACAGCCGTACCTACGAGCAGTACTTC
CSATRDSRTYEQYF
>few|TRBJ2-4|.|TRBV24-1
TGTGCCACCAGTGATTTTGCAGGAGGCCAAAACATTCAGTACTTC
CATSDFAGGQNIQYF
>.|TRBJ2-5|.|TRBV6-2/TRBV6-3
TGTGCCAGCAGTTCGGGACTTTTAGAGACCCAGTACTTC
CASSSGLLETQYF